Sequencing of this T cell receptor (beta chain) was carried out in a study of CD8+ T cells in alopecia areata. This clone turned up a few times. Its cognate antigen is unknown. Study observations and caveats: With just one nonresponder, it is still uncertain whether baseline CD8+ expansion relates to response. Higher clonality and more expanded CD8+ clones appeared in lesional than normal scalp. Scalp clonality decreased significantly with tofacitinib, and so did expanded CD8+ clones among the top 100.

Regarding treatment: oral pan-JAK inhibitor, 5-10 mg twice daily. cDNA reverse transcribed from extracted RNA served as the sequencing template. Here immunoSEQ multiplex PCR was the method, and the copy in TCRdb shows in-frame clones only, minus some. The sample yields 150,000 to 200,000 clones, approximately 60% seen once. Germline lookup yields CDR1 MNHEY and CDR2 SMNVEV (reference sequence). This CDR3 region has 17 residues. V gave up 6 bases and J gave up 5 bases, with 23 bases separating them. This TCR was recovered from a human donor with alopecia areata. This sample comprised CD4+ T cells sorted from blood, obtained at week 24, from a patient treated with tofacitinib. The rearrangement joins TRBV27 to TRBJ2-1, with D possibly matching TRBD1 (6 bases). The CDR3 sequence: CASSLAPRDNRNNEQFF. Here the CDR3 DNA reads TGTGCCAGCAGCTTAGCCCCTCGGGACAACCGGAACAATGAGCAGTTCTTC.